Below, 23 T cell receptor beta chains from the same sample are listed, as sequenced in a study of T cells in Graves' hyperthyroidism and ophthalmopathy. Authors of the study amplified TCR beta CDR3 regions from RNA transcripts. RT-PCR in the first round (using the HTBI primer set) targeted the TCR CDR3. A single record per CDR3 protein comes from TCRdb applying MiXCR to the multiplex PCR reads. The sample carries about 640,000 distinct CDR3 sequences, less than 25% recorded once. Sequencing used blood. The receptors stem from a young man with Graves' ophthalmopathy.

CDR3 coding DNA: TGCAGTGCTAGCGGAAACAGGGCGGGAGGGCTGGTCGAGCAGTACTTC. It specifies CSASGNRAGGLVEQYF. J is TRBJ2-7 and V is TRBV20-1; 9 nucleotides line up with TRBD2. Germline CDR1 and CDR2: DFQATT and SNEGSKA (reference sequence). The CDR3 runs 16 residues. The V segment lost 3 bases and the J segment 6 bases; nucleotides outside the gene matches: 15.

The rearrangement links TRBV5-6 to TRBJ2-3, with D uncertain. Germline assignment: CDR1 SGHDT and CDR2 YYEEEE. The V end was cut by 4 bases, the J end by 0 bases, with 18 bases between. This CDR3 has 17 residues. CDR3 region: CASSVDPGLSSTDTQYF. The DNA of the CDR3 is TGTGCCAGCAGCGTCGATCCCGGGCTGTCAAGCACAGATACGCAGTATTTT.

The table lists this clonotype with a few counts. The chain links TRBV12-3 or TRBV12-4 to TRBJ2-7; a possible D gene is TRBD1 (6 bases). The V end lost 1 base, the J end lost 5 bases, and 15 bases lay between the germline ends. The CDR3 is made up of 15 amino acids. DNA of the CDR3: TGTGCCAGCAGTTTAGACAGGGCCACAACCAACGAGCAGTACTTC. Translating gives CASSLDRATTNEQYF.

This clonotype was seen ten or more times. The CDR3 region is CASSLSAYVWYF. The CDR3 DNA reads TGTGCCAGCAGCTTATCGGCCTACGTGTGGTACTTC. V is TRBV7-2 and J is TRBJ2-7; D is undetermined. V gave up 2 bases and J gave up 12 bases, with 14 bases separating them. The germline gives CDR1 SGHTA, CDR2 FQGNSA. The CDR3 has 12 amino acids.

This rearrangement joins TRBV19 to TRBJ2-2; D call uncertain. The CDR3 is 15 amino acids. V dropped 7 bases and J dropped 4 bases, with 16 bases sitting between them. The V gene's germline CDR1 is LNHDA and CDR2 SQIVND (reference sequence). The CDR3, as DNA: TGTGCCAGTACCCACTCAGGCCCTACCACCGGGGAGCTGTTTTTT. It specifies CASTHSGPTTGELFF.

This clonotype showed up just a few times. The chain uses TRBV12-3 or TRBV12-4 and TRBJ2-7, with 8 bases matching TRBD2. J was trimmed by 1 base and V by 7 bases; bases with no gene match: 9. The CDR3 has 15 residues. CDR3 sequence (DNA): TGTGCCAGCACCCCGGGAGGGCGAAATTCCTACGAGCAGTACTTC. This translates into CASTPGGRNSYEQYF.

CDR3 sequence: CASSPRDMMNSPLHF. CDR3 nucleotide sequence: TGTGCCAGCAGCCCACGGGACATGATGAATTCACCCCTCCACTTT. The chain has TRBV12-3 or TRBV12-4 and TRBJ1-6; D might be TRBD1 (6 bases). The CDR3 length is 15 residues. The V and J ends lost 6 bases and 7 bases respectively, with 16 bases between them.

This clonotype was observed a few times. This chain connects TRBV6-1 to TRBJ2-6; D is perhaps TRBD1 (5 bases). CDR3 length equals 15 residues. Trimming removed 5 bases at V and 0 bases at J, with 8 bases between. Germline CDR1 reads MNHNS; CDR2 reads SASEGT. This CDR3 reads CASSSRASGANVLTF. The CDR3 bases are TGTGCCAGCAGTAGCAGGGCCTCTGGGGCCAACGTCCTGACTTTC.

Ten or more counts support this clonotype. The rearrangement links TRBV12-3 or TRBV12-4 to TRBJ1-1; unclear D gene. The CDR3 runs 16 residues. V dropped 2 bases and J dropped 0 bases, with 13 bases sitting between them. The CDR3 DNA is TGTGCCAGCAGTTTAACAGTCAGGACGATGAACACTGAAGCTTTCTTT. Translating gives CASSLTVRTMNTEAFF.

The chain has TRBV30 and TRBJ1-2, with D hard to call. V was clipped by 2 bases and J by 8 bases, with 27 bases between them. The CDR3 contains 17 residues. Germline CDR1 GTSNPN, CDR2 SVGIG (reference sequence). The CDR3 region is CAWSPPPSGQASWGYTF. For the CDR3, the DNA is TGTGCCTGGAGTCCGCCCCCTTCCGGGCAGGCTAGTTGGGGCTACACCTTC.

The genes are TRBV5-8 and TRBJ2-7; TRBD2 is a possible D gene (5 bases). The CDR3 is made up of 15 amino acids. The germline V and J ends were trimmed by 0 bases and 2 bases, with 12 bases remaining between them. CDR1 SGHTS and CDR2 YDEGEE come from the germline V gene. For the CDR3, the DNA is TGTGCCAGCAGCTTGGCCGGTAAGCGGACCTACGAGCAGTACTTC. Translating gives CASSLAGKRTYEQYF. The full variable domain, its missing parts supplied by reference TRBV5-8 and TRBJ2-7, is EAGVTQSPTHLIKTRGQQATLRCSPISGHTSVYWYQQALGLGLQFLLWYDEGEERNRGNFPPRFSGRQFPNYSSELNVNALELEDSALYLCASSLAGKRTYEQYFGPGTRLTVT.

The chain uses TRBV29-1 and TRBJ2-3; tentatively, D is TRBD1 (5 bases). This CDR3 is built from 13 residues. Germline values: CDR1 SQVTM, CDR2 ANQGSEA. Trimming cost V 6 bases and J 1 base, with 11 bases left between them. In nucleotides, the CDR3 is TGCAGCGTGGAGAAACAGGGCACAGATACGCAGTATTTT. It translates to CSVEKQGTDTQYF.

The gene calls are TRBV6-7 and TRBJ2-7, with D tentatively TRBD1 (5 bases). TRBV6-7 is identified as an open reading frame with a role that is uncertain. This CDR3 comprises 13 residues. Trimming shortened V by 10 bases and J by 0 bases, and 13 bases separated the two germline ends. In DNA, the CDR3 is TGTGCCAACCGGACAAGGTGCTCCTACGAGCAGTACTTC. Translating it yields CANRTRCSYEQYF.

Regarding this clonotype: This may be a read error: a much more frequent sequence differs by one nucleotide. The rearrangement joins TRBV3-1 to TRBJ2-5, with D unresolved. The germline V gene has CDR1 LGHDT and CDR2 YNNKEL (reference sequence). CDR3 length: 16 residues. The CDR3 DNA reads as TGTGCCAGCAGCCAAGAGTTTAGGTCTTTCCAAGAGACCCGGTACTTC. Translating gives CASSQEFRSFQETRYF.

This clonotype occurred many times. This chain connects TRBV5-1 to TRBJ1-1; no clear D gene. Per the germline V gene, CDR1 is SGHRS and CDR2 is YFSETQ. The ends were cut back, 2 bases at V and 4 bases at J, with 12 bases in the middle. The CDR3 has 14 amino acids. CDR3 bases: TGCGCCAGCAGCTTCACAGCCTCGGGCACTGAAGCTTTCTTT. Its protein is CASSFTASGTEAFF.

The rearrangement joins TRBV15 to TRBJ1-1; 8 bases match TRBD1. Trimming took 3 bases from V and 0 from J; bases not matched to a gene: 9. Germline values: CDR1 LNHNV, CDR2 YYDKDF (reference sequence). CDR3 length equals 17 residues. CDR3 nucleotide sequence: TGTGCCACCAGCAGCCTAGGACAGGGCTTCATGAACACTGAAGCTTTCTTT. Encoded protein: CATSSLGQGFMNTEAFF.

This clonotype came up many times. CDR3 bases: TGTGCCAGCTCACCTGGGGGGGCGGAACCCCAGCATTTT. Translating it yields CASSPGGAEPQHF. The rearrangement links TRBV18 to TRBJ1-5; D is perhaps TRBD1 (6 bases). The germline V and J ends were trimmed by 3 bases and 10 bases, with 13 bases remaining between them. Germline V gene sequence: CDR1 KGHSH, CDR2 LQKENI. The CDR3 covers 13 residues.

The J gene is TRBJ1-1, the V gene TRBV19, with D tentatively TRBD1 (5 bases). Trimming removed 5 bases at V and 6 bases at J, with 10 bases between. The V gene's germline CDR1 is LNHDA and CDR2 SQIVND (reference sequence). CDR3 size: 12 residues. Here the CDR3 reads CASSPQESEAFF. CDR3 nucleotides: TGTGCCAGTAGTCCACAGGAGTCTGAAGCTTTCTTT.

The chain carries TRBV19 and TRBJ1-5; 11 bases match TRBD1. Per germline, CDR1 LNHDA and CDR2 SQIVND (reference sequence). The CDR3 consists of 17 residues. Trimming cost V 7 bases and J 0 bases; bases outside gene matches: 8. The CDR3 sequence is CASMRTGGRYSNQPQHF. The DNA for the CDR3 is TGTGCCAGTATGAGGACAGGGGGCCGGTATAGCAATCAGCCCCAGCATTTT.

This clonotype was counted only a few times. The chain couples TRBV9 to TRBJ2-7; 8 bases match TRBD1. Germline V gives CDR1 SGDLS, CDR2 YYNGEE. CDR3 size: 15 residues. Germline trimming cut 4 bases from V and 2 bases from J; bases unmatched to any gene: 8. CDR3 loop: CASSPQGTGPYEQYF. The CDR3 nucleotides read TGTGCCAGCAGCCCCCAGGGGACAGGTCCCTACGAGCAGTACTTC.

This clonotype was recorded many times. The chain uses TRBV7-2 and TRBJ2-5, with a possible D match to TRBD2 (5 bases). Trimming took off 0 bases at V and 0 bases at J, with 8 bases between the two ends. CDR3 length equals 15 residues. CDR1 and CDR2 from the germline V gene are SGHTA and FQGNSA. CDR3 in amino acids: CASSLARGNQETQYF. The CDR3 DNA sequence: TGTGCCAGCAGCTTAGCCCGGGGAAACCAAGAGACCCAGTACTTC.

The sample holds many counts of this clonotype. The chain combines TRBV3-1 with TRBJ1-4, with TRBD1 matching over 7 bases. The CDR3 totals 15 residues. Germline V lookup: CDR1 LGHDT, CDR2 YNNKEL (reference sequence). The junction had 8 bases not matched to a gene; V was cut back by 3 bases and J by 7 bases. CDR3: CASSHRQGGSEKLFF. CDR3 nucleotides: TGTGCCAGCAGCCACAGACAGGGTGGAAGTGAAAAACTGTTTTTT. Using reference TRBV3-1 and TRBJ1-4 for the parts outside the CDR3, the full variable domain is DTAVSQTPKYLVTQMGNDKSIKCEQNLGHDTMYWYKQDSKKFLKIMFSYNNKELIINETVPNRFSPKSPDKAHLNLHINSLELGDSAVYFCASSHRQGGSEKLFFGSGTQLSVL.

This clonotype was detected many times. V gene TRBV7-9 combines with J gene TRBJ2-1; TRBD2 aligns across 7 bases. The CDR3 length is 16 residues. Unmatched junction bases numbered 6, after V lost 2 bases and J lost 2 bases. The germline CDR1 and CDR2 sequences are SEHNR and FQNEAQ (reference sequence). CDR3 DNA: TGTGCCAGCAGCTTATCGGGCGGGAGCCCCTACAATGAGCAGTTCTTC. This encodes CASSLSGGSPYNEQFF.